These 25 T cell receptor beta chains originate from one sample sequenced in a study of shared clonotypes between healthy human individuals. Sequencing was performed with immunoSEQ multiplex PCR; in TCRdb, only in-frame clones are kept and a portion is missing. The profile covers approximately 340,000 clones, with about 74% appearing a single time and about a tenth taken by the ten largest. The sequencing sample was made of memory CD4+ T cells sorted from blood. The subset was: CD45RA-negative fraction. Receptors were obtained from a man younger than 40 in good health.

The gene calls are TRBV25-1 and TRBJ2-1, with TRBD1 identical over 7 bases. The J segment lost 7 bases and the V segment lost 2 bases, leaving 14 bases of the junction unmatched. Germline assignment: CDR1 MGHDK and CDR2 SYGVNS. The CDR3 spans 17 residues. CDR3 sequence: CASSERQGPTLENEQFF. Here the CDR3 DNA reads TGTGCCAGCAGTGAACGACAGGGACCTACTCTAGAAAATGAGCAGTTCTTC.

The chain combines TRBV29-1 with TRBJ2-3, with unresolved D. The CDR3 is 16 amino acids. Germline loops: CDR1 SQVTM, CDR2 ANQGSEA. V lost 0 bases and J lost 0, with 13 bases in between. The CDR3 DNA sequence: TGCAGCGTTGAAGACCGACTCACGGGTAGCACAGATACGCAGTATTTT. It specifies CSVEDRLTGSTDTQYF.

This clone occurred a few times. The V gene is TRBV10-1, the J gene TRBJ2-7, with 9 bases matching TRBD2. Looked up from germline, CDR1 is WNHNN and CDR2 is SYGVQD (reference sequence). V lost 0 bases to trimming and J lost 7 bases; unmatched junction nucleotides: 10. CDR3 length: 16 residues. Here the CDR3 reads CASSESQAGGWGEQYF. The CDR3 DNA follows: TGCGCCAGCAGTGAGTCCCAAGCGGGAGGCTGGGGGGAGCAGTACTTC.

The chain carries TRBV6-5 and TRBJ2-2; 7 bases line up with TRBD2. Germline V gives CDR1 MNHEY, CDR2 SVGAGI. The CDR3 loop spans 15 amino acids. V was pared by 5 bases and J by 4 bases, with 7 bases of the junction left unmatched. The CDR3 spells CASSKMGEGTGELFF. Written as DNA, the CDR3 is TGTGCCAGCAGTAAAATGGGGGAGGGCACCGGGGAGCTGTTTTTT.

V gene TRBV9 combines with J gene TRBJ2-1; possibly TRBD1 for D (6 bases). CDR1 SGDLS and CDR2 YYNGEE come from the germline V gene. CDR3 length: 16 amino acids. V lost 4 bases and J 7 bases, leaving 21 bases between the germline ends. Here the CDR3 reads CASSTPSGVLVNEQFF. CDR3 nucleotide sequence: TGTGCCAGCAGCACCCCGTCAGGGGTTTTGGTGAATGAGCAGTTCTTC. Variable domain in full (rest from reference TRBV9 and TRBJ2-1): DSGVTQTPKHLITATGQRVTLRCSPRSGDLSVYWYQQSLDQGLQFLIQYYNGEERAKGNILERFSAQQFPDLHSELNLSSLELGDSALYFCASSTPSGVLVNEQFFGPGTRLTVL.

This clone has a single count. The V gene is TRBV30, the J gene TRBJ1-4; D unresolved. The CDR3 runs to 16 residues. V was trimmed by 1 base and J by 3 bases, leaving 15 bases between them. Germline V gene sequence: CDR1 GTSNPN, CDR2 SVGIG (reference sequence). The CDR3 region is CAWSEVLGSSNEKLFF. DNA for the CDR3: TGTGCCTGGAGTGAAGTGCTCGGCTCGTCTAATGAAAAACTGTTTTTT. Full variable domain (missing parts from reference TRBV30 and TRBJ1-4): SQTIHQWPATLVQPVGSPLSLECTVEGTSNPNLYWYRQAAGRGLQLLFYSVGIGQISSEVPQNLSASRPQDRQFILSSKKLLLSDSGFYLCAWSEVLGSSNEKLFFGSGTQLSVL.

The table lists this clone with a few counts. The chain joins TRBV19 to TRBJ2-1; 8 nucleotides agree with TRBD2. Trimming at V came to 5 bases and at J to 6 bases, leaving 6 bases not matched to a gene. The CDR3 has 14 amino acids. Germline V gene sequence: CDR1 LNHDA, CDR2 SQIVND (reference sequence). This chain's CDR3 is CASSYTTSGNEQFF. The CDR3 bases are TGTGCCAGTAGTTATACAACTAGCGGCAATGAGCAGTTCTTC.

The V call is TRBV5-4, the J call TRBJ1-1, with a possible D match to TRBD1 (6 bases). This CDR3 is 13 amino acids long. Germline V gene lookup returns CDR1 SGHNT and CDR2 YYREEE (reference sequence). V dropped 4 bases and J dropped 5 bases, with 12 bases sitting between them. The CDR3 DNA is TGTGCCAGCAGCACCAGGACAGCGACTGAAGCTTTCTTT. Amino acids: CASSTRTATEAFF.

The genes are TRBV6-1 and TRBJ1-1; D might be TRBD1 (5 bases). Germline values: CDR1 MNHNS, CDR2 SASEGT. The CDR3 spans 14 residues. V dropped 4 bases and J dropped 3 bases, with 12 bases sitting between them. The CDR3 coding sequence is TGTGCCAGCAGTGTCAGGGAAGGGTACACTGAAGCTTTCTTT. Residues: CASSVREGYTEAFF.

The rearrangement links TRBV12-5 to TRBJ1-3; a possible D gene is TRBD1 (6 bases). This CDR3 contains 13 residues. V was pared by 7 bases and J by 4 bases, with 11 bases between. From germline, CDR1 is LGHNT and CDR2 FRNRAP. The CDR3 DNA follows: TGTGCTAGTGACTCGGGGGGCGGAAACACCATATATTTT. This translates into CASDSGGGNTIYF.

The chain carries TRBV2 and TRBJ1-5; no firm D call. Per germline, CDR1 SNHLY and CDR2 FYNNEI. The CDR3 extends over 14 amino acids. Trimming shortened V by 6 bases and J by 0 bases, and 9 bases separated the two germline ends. The CDR3 coding sequence is TGTGCCAGCAGGTACCGGGATAGCAATCAGCCCCAGCATTTT. Translated: CASRYRDSNQPQHF.

The sample holds many counts of this clone. This sequence joins TRBV15 and TRBJ1-1; the D gene is possibly TRBD1 (5 bases). The CDR3 totals 17 residues. Germline V CDR1 and CDR2: LNHNV, YYDKDF (reference sequence). The V gene lost 5 bases and the J gene lost 2 bases, with 21 bases spanning the gap. CDR3 sequence: CATSPRRRGSANTEAFF. The DNA for the CDR3 is TGTGCCACCAGCCCGAGACGGAGGGGCTCGGCAAACACTGAAGCTTTCTTT.

V and J are TRBV15 and TRBJ2-3; possibly TRBD2 for D (6 bases). Germline V gene data show CDR1 as LNHNV and CDR2 as YYDKDF (reference sequence). This CDR3 is built from 16 residues. Trimming removed 5 bases from V and 1 base from J, with 16 bases in between. The CDR3 nucleotides read TGTGCCACCAGCGCGACTAGGAGAGGAGGCACAGATACGCAGTATTTT. Translation: CATSATRRGGTDTQYF.

This chain joins TRBV13 and TRBJ2-1; 13 bases map to TRBD2. This CDR3 comprises 15 residues. V was pared by 4 bases and J by 8 bases, with 5 bases of the junction left unmatched. Germline lookup yields CDR1 PRHDT and CDR2 FYEKMQ (reference sequence). The CDR3: CASSSGLAGFHEQFF. CDR3 bases: TGTGCCAGCAGCTCGGGACTAGCGGGATTTCATGAGCAGTTCTTC.

The chain carries TRBV10-1 and TRBJ2-7; D not certain. The CDR3 runs to 13 residues. Looked up from germline, CDR1 is WNHNN and CDR2 is SYGVQD (reference sequence). V was trimmed by 3 bases and J by 6 bases, leaving 12 bases between them. The CDR3 DNA sequence: TGCGCCAGCAGTGAAGTCCCATCTGCCGAGCAGTACTTC. It specifies CASSEVPSAEQYF.

The V gene is TRBV30, the J gene TRBJ2-5; 9 bases are shared with TRBD1. Trimming took 3 bases from V and 7 from J; bases not matched to a gene: 6. The length of the CDR3 is 13 residues. Germline V gene sequence: CDR1 GTSNPN, CDR2 SVGIG (reference sequence). The CDR3 DNA is TGTGCCTGGAGCGGACAGGGGTACGGGACCCAGTACTTC. It yields the protein CAWSGQGYGTQYF.

The chain carries TRBV4-1 and TRBJ2-3; TRBD1 agrees at 7 bases. The CDR3 extends over 15 amino acids. The J segment lost 2 bases and the V segment lost 0 bases, leaving 2 bases of the junction unmatched. CDR1 and CDR2 from the germline V gene are MGHRA and YSYEKL. The CDR3 sequence is CASSQDGTVTDTQYF. CDR3 bases: TGCGCCAGCAGCCAAGACGGGACAGTCACAGATACGCAGTATTTT.

J is TRBJ2-5 and V is TRBV6-1; 8 positions match TRBD1. Germline loops: CDR1 MNHNS, CDR2 SASEGT. This CDR3 comprises 15 residues. V gave up 6 bases and J gave up 1 base; unmatched junction bases: 7. The CDR3 DNA reads TGTGCCAGCAGGCGAACAGGGGGAGTCCAAGAGACCCAGTACTTC. As protein: CASRRTGGVQETQYF.

In its sample, this clone was seen many times. The rearrangement uses TRBV29-1 and TRBJ1-1; D not certain. There are 14 residues in the CDR3. Trimming left V 5 bases short and J 4 bases short, with 17 bases between. CDR1 is SQVTM and CDR2 is ANQGSEA in the germline V gene. Here the CDR3 DNA reads TGCAGCGTTCAGAGTAAATTAGGATCCACTGAAGCTTTCTTT. As protein: CSVQSKLGSTEAFF.

This clone has a count of ten or more. The gene calls are TRBV5-1 and TRBJ1-4; D ambiguous. The V end lost 4 bases, the J end lost 2 bases, and 21 bases lay between the germline ends. This CDR3 has 18 residues. In germline, CDR1 is SGHRS, CDR2 YFSETQ. The CDR3 here is CASSPRTVGTTTNEKLFF. For the CDR3, the DNA is TGCGCCAGCAGCCCTCGGACTGTCGGAACCACTACTAATGAAAAACTGTTTTTT.

A note on this clone: Within the sample, other DNA sequences also encode this same CDR3. This chain links TRBV7-8 with TRBJ1-1; D unclear. Trimming left V 5 bases short and J 1 base short, with 11 bases between. CDR3 length equals 14 residues. CDR1 SGHVS and CDR2 FQNEAQ come from the germline V gene. The CDR3 here is CASSPRGRNTEAFF. CDR3 in DNA: TGTGCCAGCAGCCCCCGCGGCCGGAACACTGAAGCTTTCTTT.

V and J are TRBV25-1 and TRBJ2-5; the match to TRBD2 covers 8 bases. Unmatched junction bases numbered 3, after V lost 3 bases and J lost 3 bases. CDR3 length equals 14 residues. Germline V gene lookup returns CDR1 MGHDK and CDR2 SYGVNS. The CDR3 spells CASSDSGGEETQYF. CDR3 nucleotides: TGTGCCAGCAGTGACTCGGGGGGGGAAGAGACCCAGTACTTC.

The chain employs TRBV14 and TRBJ2-7, with D possibly being TRBD1 or TRBD2 (7 bases each). The V gene lost 0 bases and the J gene lost 2 bases, with 17 bases spanning the gap. The germline CDR1 and CDR2 sequences are SGHDN and FVKESK. CDR3 length: 17 amino acids. This CDR3 reads CASSQDPGEGATYEQYF. The CDR3, as DNA: TGTGCCAGCAGCCAAGATCCCGGGGAGGGGGCAACCTACGAGCAGTACTTC. The variable domain in full, with the rest retrieved from reference TRBV14 and TRBJ2-7, is EAGVTQFPSHSVIEKGQTVTLRCDPISGHDNLYWYRRVMGKEIKFLLHFVKESKQDESGMPNNRFLAERTGGTYSTLKVQPAELEDSGVYFCASSQDPGEGATYEQYFGPGTRLTVT.

The chain recombines TRBV7-9 with TRBJ1-1; perhaps TRBD1 as D (6 bases). The V gene lost 5 bases and the J gene lost 7 bases, with 23 bases spanning the gap. Germline loops: CDR1 SEHNR, CDR2 FQNEAQ (reference sequence). The CDR3 is made up of 16 amino acids. CDR3 bases: TGTGCCAGCAGCATGCTCAGGGGAATCGGGGCTGTTGAAGCTTTCTTT. This sequence encodes CASSMLRGIGAVEAFF. Full variable domain (rest looked up from reference TRBV7-9 and TRBJ1-1): DTGVSQNPRHKITKRGQNVTFRCDPISEHNRLYWYRQTLGQGPEFLTYFQNEAQLEKSRLLSDRFSAERPKGSFSTLEIQRTEQGDSAMYLCASSMLRGIGAVEAFFGQGTRLTVV.

The chain links TRBV9 to TRBJ2-5; D uncertain. Germline V gene sequence: CDR1 SGDLS, CDR2 YYNGEE. CDR3 length equals 13 residues. Between the trimmed V and J ends, which lost 0 bases and 5 bases, there was a span of 8 bases. The CDR3: CASSVDVMETQYF. The CDR3 coding sequence is TGTGCCAGCAGCGTAGATGTGATGGAGACCCAGTACTTC.